A single sample is the source of the 25 T cell receptor beta chains below, sequenced in a study of regulatory T cells in long-lasting Graves disease. The TCR beta library used iRepertoire HTBI primers with Arm-PCR amplification of CDR3. A single record per CDR3 protein comes from TCRdb applying MiXCR to the multiplex PCR reads. The sample lists just over 600,000 distinct CDR3 sequences; about 15% were seen once. Indicated time point: newly diagnosed GD, antithyroid drugs for less than 3 months. The TCR library was made from RNA extracted from PBMCs. In addition, the sample was reused for a study of T cells in Graves' hyperthyroidism and ophthalmopathy.

The source was peripheral blood mononuclear cells (PBMCs), collected at new diagnosis, from a patient treated with antithyroid drugs. The receptors were gathered from a woman in her 30s with Graves disease.

At least ten counts were recorded for this clonotype. The CDR3 reads CSVVAGVAQETQYF. The CDR3 DNA follows: TGCAGTGTAGTAGCGGGAGTAGCGCAAGAGACCCAGTACTTC. The chain uses TRBV20-1 and TRBJ2-5; 9 bases are a match to TRBD2. Looked up from germline, CDR1 is DFQATT and CDR2 is SNEGSKA (reference sequence). The J segment lost 2 bases and the V segment lost 7 bases, leaving 8 bases of the junction unmatched. The CDR3 contains 14 residues.

This clonotype was observed many times. The chain employs TRBV9 and TRBJ1-1; D is undetermined. Per the germline V gene, CDR1 is SGDLS and CDR2 is YYNGEE. The CDR3 length is 13 residues. V was cut by 0 bases and J by 3 bases, with 6 bases left in between. CDR3 protein: CASSVASYTEAFF. CDR3 nucleotides: TGTGCCAGCAGCGTAGCTTCGTACACTGAAGCTTTCTTT.

This clonotype was counted at least ten times. The chain recombines TRBV12-3 or TRBV12-4 with TRBJ2-3; the D is unclear. The V end lost 3 bases, the J end lost 1 base, and 20 bases lay between the germline ends. The length of the CDR3 is 18 residues. CDR3 sequence: CASSFAPIGLGGTDTQYF. In DNA form, the CDR3 reads TGTGCCAGCAGTTTTGCACCGATCGGTCTGGGCGGCACAGATACGCAGTATTTT.

The rearrangement joins TRBV7-9 to TRBJ2-5; TRBD2 agrees at 13 bases. Trimming removed 6 bases from V and 2 bases from J; junction bases left unmatched: 3. The CDR3 contains 15 residues. Germline lookup yields CDR1 SEHNR and CDR2 FQNEAQ (reference sequence). The CDR3 nucleotides are TGTGCCAGCAGGGGACTAGCGGGAAGTCAAGAGACCCAGTACTTC. The encoded protein is CASRGLAGSQETQYF.

This clonotype has a handful of counts. CDR3 loop: CASTQTGNQPQHF. The CDR3 DNA reads TGTGCCAGTACCCAGACAGGGAATCAGCCCCAGCATTTT. The rearrangement links TRBV19 to TRBJ1-5; 7 bases are shared with TRBD1. CDR3 size: 13 residues. The germline gives CDR1 LNHDA, CDR2 SQIVND (reference sequence). Trimming at V came to 7 bases and at J to 4 bases, leaving 4 bases not matched to a gene.

This CDR3 reads CASSQGSGYNYGYTF. CDR3 DNA sequence: TGTGCCAGCAGCCAAGGTTCGGGGTACAACTATGGCTACACCTTC. This chain joins TRBV12-3 or TRBV12-4 and TRBJ1-2; unclear D gene. The length of the CDR3 is 15 residues. V lost 6 bases, J lost 2 bases, and 16 bases lay in between.

This clonotype was found many times. The CDR3 here is CASSLFLGNTEAFF. CDR3 nucleotides: TGTGCCAGCAGCTTATTTTTAGGGAACACTGAAGCTTTCTTT. The V gene is TRBV7-2, the J gene TRBJ1-1; D gene ambiguous. V shed 2 bases and J shed 1 base, with 8 bases lying between them. Germline V gives CDR1 SGHTA, CDR2 FQGNSA. The CDR3 has 14 residues.

Many counts were recorded for this clonotype. The V call is TRBV7-2, the J call TRBJ2-7, with 10 bases matching TRBD2. The length of the CDR3 is 14 residues. Per germline, CDR1 SGHTA and CDR2 FQGNSA. Trimming removed 5 bases from V and 3 bases from J; junction bases left unmatched: 4. This chain's CDR3 is CASSPSGSSYEQYF. The CDR3 coding sequence is TGTGCCAGCAGCCCTAGCGGGAGTAGCTACGAGCAGTACTTC.

In the case of this clonotype: Just one base apart from a much larger clone, this may be a read error. CDR3 sequence (DNA): TGCAGCGTCGAGGGGGCAACCTATGGCTACACCTTC. This sequence encodes CSVEGATYGYTF. The V gene is TRBV29-1, the J gene TRBJ1-2, with TRBD1 identical over 7 bases. The ends lost 6 bases at V and 4 bases at J; junction bases unmatched: 5. Germline CDR1 is SQVTM and CDR2 is ANQGSEA. The CDR3 extends over 12 amino acids.

This chain links TRBV7-9 with TRBJ1-5, with 7 nucleotides matching TRBD1. Germline V CDR1 and CDR2: SEHNR, FQNEAQ (reference sequence). Losses at the gene ends were 7 bases for V and 5 bases for J; bases not matched to a gene: 5. The CDR3 consists of 13 residues. As DNA, the CDR3 is TGTGCCAGCACCCCAGGACAGGATCAGCCCCAGCATTTT. The encoded protein is CASTPGQDQPQHF.

The CDR3 nucleotides read TGTGCCAGCAGCCGGTTGGACAAGGGAGACTATGGCTACACCTTC. Protein product: CASSRLDKGDYGYTF. This chain uses TRBV3-1 with TRBJ1-2; tentative D call: TRBD1 (5 bases). The length of the CDR3 is 15 residues. Germline CDR1 LGHDT, CDR2 YNNKEL (reference sequence). Trimming left V 4 bases short and J 3 bases short, with 15 bases between.

This clonotype appeared many times. This sequence joins TRBV28 and TRBJ2-7; D ambiguous. The CDR3 loop spans 12 amino acids. V lost 2 bases to trimming and J lost 4 bases, with 6 bases between them. Germline V CDR1 and CDR2: MDHEN, SYDVKM. The CDR3 nucleotides read TGTGCCAGCAGTTTAAGCAGATACGAGCAGTACTTC. This gives the protein CASSLSRYEQYF.

This clonotype showed up many times. The chain has TRBV2 and TRBJ1-6, with D tentatively TRBD1 (6 bases). Per the germline V gene, CDR1 is SNHLY and CDR2 is FYNNEI. Trimming stripped 8 bases from V and 5 bases from J, with 16 bases between. The CDR3 is 15 residues long. The CDR3 spells CASHLQGSNNSPLHF. The CDR3 bases are TGTGCCAGCCATCTACAGGGCTCGAATAATTCACCCCTCCACTTT.

This chain's CDR3 is CASSPQFVRGWSSYNEQFF. The CDR3, as DNA: TGTGCCAGCAGCCCCCAATTCGTTCGAGGATGGTCCTCCTACAATGAGCAGTTCTTC. The rearrangement uses TRBV3-1 and TRBJ2-1; D is unresolved. Germline CDR1 is LGHDT and CDR2 is YNNKEL (reference sequence). Deletions cut 4 bases from V and 0 bases from J, with 22 bases between. There are 19 residues in the CDR3.

The gene calls are TRBV29-1 and TRBJ2-1; TRBD2 aligns across 10 bases. The CDR3 covers 15 residues. The germline gives CDR1 SQVTM, CDR2 ANQGSEA. Trimming at V came to 6 bases and at J to 0 bases, leaving 5 bases not matched to a gene. The CDR3 reads CSVRLAGVSYNEQFF. For the CDR3, the DNA is TGCAGCGTCCGACTAGCGGGTGTCTCCTACAATGAGCAGTTCTTC.

This rearrangement joins TRBV7-2 to TRBJ2-1; D is unresolved. V was shortened by 5 bases and J by 2 bases, with 10 bases between the two germline ends. The CDR3 length is 14 residues. Germline V gene data show CDR1 as SGHTA and CDR2 as FQGNSA. In DNA, the CDR3 is TGTGCCAGCAGCGGTTCCCTACCCTACAATGAGCAGTTCTTC. This codes for CASSGSLPYNEQFF.

This clonotype was seen only a few times. The chain uses TRBV5-1 and TRBJ1-5; no clear D. Trimming took off 0 bases at V and 3 bases at J, with 10 bases between the two ends. This CDR3 has 15 amino acids. Per the germline V gene, CDR1 is SGHRS and CDR2 is YFSETQ. CDR3 sequence reads: CASSLAGGNNQPQHF. The CDR3 bases are TGCGCCAGCAGCTTGGCCGGAGGGAACAATCAGCCCCAGCATTTT.

This clonotype was counted at least ten times. This chain uses TRBV14 with TRBJ1-1; D call uncertain. The germline V gene has CDR1 SGHDN and CDR2 FVKESK. The V end lost 4 bases, the J end lost 3 bases, and 9 bases lay between the germline ends. The length of the CDR3 is 13 residues. The CDR3 coding sequence is TGTGCCAGCAGCCCCATCCGAGACACTGAAGCTTTCTTT. Its translation: CASSPIRDTEAFF. Based on the CDR3 plus reference TRBV14 and TRBJ1-1, the full variable domain is EAGVTQFPSHSVIEKGQTVTLRCDPISGHDNLYWYRRVMGKEIKFLLHFVKESKQDESGMPNNRFLAERTGGTYSTLKVQPAELEDSGVYFCASSPIRDTEAFFGQGTRLTVV.

This clonotype was detected many times. J is TRBJ1-1 and V is TRBV28, with D possibly being TRBD1 (6 bases). Germline V gives CDR1 MDHEN, CDR2 SYDVKM. V was cut by 4 bases and J by 0 bases, with 12 bases left in between. The CDR3 totals 15 residues. Here the CDR3 reads CASSWGGGMNTEAFF. Here the CDR3 DNA reads TGTGCCAGCAGTTGGGGGGGCGGGATGAACACTGAAGCTTTCTTT.

Turning to this clonotype: It may be a read error: a sequence one base away is much more abundant. The CDR3 ends on some other residue instead of the conserved phenylalanine or tryptophan, so this is likely a read error. The genes are TRBV2 and TRBJ2-7; D is undetermined. V dropped 5 bases and J dropped 2 bases, with 16 bases sitting between them. This CDR3 is built from 15 residues. CDR1 SNHLY and CDR2 FYNNEI come from the germline V gene. The CDR3 loop reads CASSLPGEIAYEQYL. In nucleotides, the CDR3 is TGTGCCAGCAGTTTGCCAGGAGAAATTGCCTACGAGCAGTACCTC.

Ten or more counts support this clonotype. This rearrangement joins TRBV2 to TRBJ2-3; TRBD2 agrees at 10 bases. Germline lookup yields CDR1 SNHLY and CDR2 FYNNEI. The CDR3 spans 16 residues. Trimming at V came to 8 bases and at J to 0 bases, leaving 8 bases not matched to a gene. CDR3 loop: CASASELAGSTDTQYF. The CDR3 coding sequence is TGTGCCAGCGCTTCGGAACTAGCGGGAAGCACAGATACGCAGTATTTT.

The V gene is TRBV7-9, the J gene TRBJ1-4; D not resolved. The length of the CDR3 is 15 residues. The germline gives CDR1 SEHNR, CDR2 FQNEAQ (reference sequence). The ends were cut back, 5 bases at V and 6 bases at J, with 16 bases in the middle. CDR3 in amino acids: CASSRIVGWDEKLFF. Here the CDR3 DNA reads TGTGCCAGCAGCCGGATCGTGGGGTGGGATGAAAAACTGTTTTTT.

The sample holds many counts of this clonotype. This sequence joins TRBV6-5 and TRBJ1-1, with D maybe TRBD1 (6 bases). The CDR3 consists of 15 residues. Germline CDR1 is MNHEY and CDR2 is SVGAGI. The ends were cut back, 0 bases at V and 0 bases at J, with 8 bases in the middle. The CDR3, as DNA: TGTGCCAGCAGTTACTCGGCAGGGGTGAACACTGAAGCTTTCTTT. Protein sequence: CASSYSAGVNTEAFF.

This clonotype was detected ten times or more. The chain links TRBV28 to TRBJ1-2, with TRBD1 matching 8 bases. V was pared by 7 bases and J by 5 bases, with 9 bases of the junction left unmatched. This CDR3 comprises 14 residues. CDR1 MDHEN and CDR2 SYDVKM come from the germline V gene. The CDR3 sequence: CASTMGQDRYGYTF. DNA of the CDR3: TGTGCCAGCACCATGGGACAGGATCGGTATGGCTACACCTTC.

This clonotype came up many times. The V and J genes are TRBV6-1 and TRBJ2-7; D may be TRBD2 (6 bases). CDR1 is MNHNS and CDR2 is SASEGT in the germline V gene. This CDR3 is 14 amino acids long. V was clipped by 7 bases and J by 3 bases, with 16 bases between them. The CDR3 DNA reads as TGTGCCAGCAATCCTACTAGCCGGATCTACGAGCAGTACTTC. This sequence encodes CASNPTSRIYEQYF.